The 16 T cell receptor beta chains below come from one sample, sequenced in a study of spatial heterogeneity in lung cancer. A single record per CDR3 protein comes from TCRdb applying MiXCR to the 5' RACE reads. The data hold several thousand distinct CDR3 sequences, with 18% observed a single time. Time point noted: sample taken at primary tumor resection. Whole RNA, isolated from tumor, nontumor lung or frozen PBMC, was sequenced without prior sorting. This specimen consisted of normal lung tissue next to the tumor, obtained at surgery. The receptors were sampled from a male donor with early-stage non-small cell lung cancer.

For this clonotype: The library was built for alpha chains, so this beta chain is an off-target read and its size means little. The chain recombines TRBV3-1 with TRBJ1-6; a possible D gene is TRBD1 (5 bases). Germline V lookup: CDR1 LGHDT, CDR2 YNNKEL (reference sequence). V was cut by 3 bases and J by 9 bases, with 15 bases left in between. The CDR3 is 15 residues long. CDR3 amino acids: CASSQGTGVSSPLHF. As DNA, the CDR3 is TGTGCCAGCAGCCAGGGCACAGGAGTGAGTTCACCCCTCCACTTT.

In its sample, this clonotype ranks as large. As an off-target read in a library built for alpha chains, this beta chain has a frequency of little significance. V and J are TRBV7-8 and TRBJ1-1, with D perhaps matching TRBD1 (5 bases). CDR3 length: 12 amino acids. Trimming took off 8 bases at V and 7 bases at J, with 14 bases between the two ends. Germline CDR1 and CDR2: SGHVS and FQNEAQ. This CDR3 is CASGGTENEAFF. The CDR3 DNA reads as TGTGCCAGCGGGGGGACGGAGAATGAAGCTTTCTTT.

By share of the sample, this clonotype is medium-sized. This beta chain lies outside the target of a library built for alpha chains; its clone size means little. The rearrangement links TRBV29-1 to TRBJ2-3; perhaps TRBD2 as D (6 bases). From germline, CDR1 is SQVTM and CDR2 ANQGSEA. V gave up 5 bases and J gave up 0 bases, with 15 bases separating them. This CDR3 region has 15 residues. This CDR3 reads CSVSGSRTSTDTQYF. The CDR3 DNA follows: TGCAGCGTTAGCGGGTCACGGACTAGCACAGATACGCAGTATTTT.

Comments on this clonotype: With the library built for alpha chains, this beta chain is off target and its frequency is not meaningful. The CDR3 reads CASSRTSGGADEQFF. CDR3 DNA: TGTGCCAGCAGCAGGACTAGCGGGGGGGCAGATGAGCAGTTCTTC. The rearrangement links TRBV6-1 to TRBJ2-1, with 15 bases matching TRBD2. There are 15 residues in the CDR3. From germline, CDR1 is MNHNS and CDR2 SASEGT. The ends lost 6 bases at V and 8 bases at J; junction bases unmatched: 5.

This clonotype is labeled medium-sized. This beta chain is a stray sequence in a library constructed for alpha chains; its clone size is not meaningful. The chain links TRBV5-1 to TRBJ2-3; TRBD1 agrees at 9 bases. Unmatched junction bases numbered 2, after V lost 3 bases and J lost 3 bases. The CDR3 runs 14 residues. CDR1 and CDR2 (germline): SGHRS, YFSETQ. The CDR3 protein is CASSSGQGTDTQYF. CDR3 coding DNA: TGCGCCAGCAGCTCCGGACAGGGGACAGATACGCAGTATTTT.

This clonotype is medium-sized within its sample. The library was prepared for alpha chains; this beta chain is a stray read, so its frequency means little. V usage is TRBV19 and J usage is TRBJ1-5; D might be TRBD1 (5 bases). The CDR3 spans 13 residues. The V gene lost 5 bases and the J gene lost 6 bases, with 11 bases spanning the gap. Germline CDR1 is LNHDA and CDR2 is SQIVND (reference sequence). Here the CDR3 DNA reads TGTGCCAGTAGTTCGGGACCCCCTCAGCCCCAGCATTTT. It codes for CASSSGPPQPQHF.

This clonotype is labeled as medium-sized (0.01 to 0.1%). In a library made to pick up alpha chains, this beta chain is a stray read with a size that means little. This sequence joins TRBV2 and TRBJ2-7, with 7 bases that match TRBD1. The CDR3 has 15 amino acids. CDR1 SNHLY and CDR2 FYNNEI come from the germline V gene. V dropped 6 bases and J dropped 0; count of bases not matched to a gene: 8. The CDR3 nucleotides read TGTGCCAGCAGCCTACAGGGGCTCAGCTCCTACGAGCAGTACTTC. Translation: CASSLQGLSSYEQYF.

This clonotype came up many times. This beta chain was picked up by a library intended for alpha chains and is off target, so its count carries little meaning. The rearrangement links TRBV20-1 to TRBJ2-7; D is perhaps TRBD1 or TRBD2 (6 bases each). The V and J ends lost 5 bases and 0 bases respectively, with 17 bases between them. Per germline, CDR1 DFQATT and CDR2 SNEGSKA (reference sequence). The CDR3 runs 15 residues. The CDR3 DNA follows: TGCAGTGCTTTTCCGCTGGGGGGCTACTCCTACGAGCAGTACTTC. This translates into CSAFPLGGYSYEQYF.

This clonotype was detected many times. For a library built for alpha chains, this beta chain is a stray read; little rests on its size. V usage is TRBV30 and J usage is TRBJ1-5; tentative D call: TRBD1 (5 bases). The CDR3 runs to 14 residues. Germline V CDR1 and CDR2: GTSNPN, SVGIG (reference sequence). With 6 bases removed from V and 0 bases from J, the gap between germline ends came to 12 bases. The CDR3 DNA reads TGTGCCTGCCGGGGCACCTTTAGCAATCAGCCCCAGCATTTT. It specifies CACRGTFSNQPQHF. The full variable domain, completed using reference TRBV30 and TRBJ1-5, is SQTIHQWPATLVQPVGSPLSLECTVEGTSNPNLYWYRQAAGRGLQLLFYSVGIGQISSEVPQNLSASRPQDRQFILSSKKLLLSDSGFYLCACRGTFSNQPQHFGDGTRLSIL.

In its sample, this clonotype is medium-sized. This beta chain turned up in a library designed for alpha chains; as an off-target read, its abundance says little. The chain joins TRBV7-2 to TRBJ1-4, with TRBD1 matching 7 bases. Germline V lookup: CDR1 SGHTA, CDR2 FQGNSA. V shed 4 bases and J 7 bases; nucleotides not matched to a gene: 9. The CDR3 runs 15 residues. The CDR3 loop is CASSSTGAEREKLFF. CDR3 nucleotides: TGTGCCAGCAGCTCTACAGGGGCAGAGCGTGAAAAACTGTTTTTT.

This clonotype has a count of ten or more. This beta chain appears as a stray read in a library generated for alpha chains; its size is not informative. The chain carries TRBV30 and TRBJ2-7, with TRBD2 matching over 11 bases. CDR1 and CDR2 (germline): GTSNPN, SVGIG (reference sequence). J lost 3 bases, V lost 3 bases, and 4 bases had no gene match. CDR3 length equals 14 residues. DNA for the CDR3: TGTGCCTGGAGCGGGGGACTAGCGGACTACGAGCAGTACTTC. Translated, it gives CAWSGGLADYEQYF.

There are many counts of this clonotype. Since it is a stray read in a library aimed at alpha chains, this beta chain has a size that is not meaningful. The chain joins TRBV27 to TRBJ2-5, with TRBD1 identical over 7 bases. This CDR3 region has 15 residues. The ends lost 2 bases at V and 1 base at J; junction bases unmatched: 4. CDR1 is MNHEY and CDR2 is SMNVEV in the germline V gene (reference sequence). CDR3 protein: CASSLRWDSQETQYF. The DNA for the CDR3 is TGTGCCAGCAGTTTACGTTGGGACAGCCAAGAGACCCAGTACTTC.

By share, this clonotype counts as medium-sized. This beta chain turned up in a library designed for alpha chains; as an off-target read, its abundance says little. The chain couples TRBV5-1 to TRBJ2-5; D gene uncertain. Germline V gene data show CDR1 as SGHRS and CDR2 as YFSETQ. The length of the CDR3 is 14 residues. The V gene lost 6 bases and the J gene lost 1 base, with 13 bases spanning the gap. The CDR3 DNA reads TGCGCCAGCATCCCCGGGCCACCCCAAGAGACCCAGTACTTC. Protein product: CASIPGPPQETQYF.

In its sample, this clonotype ranks as medium-sized (0.01 to 0.1%). As an off-target read in a library built for alpha chains, this beta chain has a frequency of little significance. J is TRBJ1-1 and V is TRBV27, with D possibly being TRBD1 (5 bases). The CDR3 totals 13 residues. Germline CDR1 reads MNHEY; CDR2 reads SMNVEV (reference sequence). V was clipped by 5 bases and J by 3 bases, with 10 bases between them. The CDR3 protein is CASSPGQHTEAFF. The CDR3 DNA reads TGTGCCAGCAGTCCAGGGCAGCACACTGAAGCTTTCTTT.

Judged by abundance, this clonotype is medium-sized. A library made for alpha chains picked up this beta chain off target, so its size means little. This chain joins TRBV7-9 and TRBJ2-1, with 10 bases that match TRBD1. Germline CDR1 reads SEHNR; CDR2 reads FQNEAQ (reference sequence). The CDR3 spans 16 residues. J lost 4 bases, V lost 0 bases, and 3 bases had no gene match. The CDR3 region is CASSLAGQGLYNEQFF. The CDR3 bases are TGTGCCAGCAGCTTAGCGGGACAGGGGTTGTACAATGAGCAGTTCTTC.

In the case of this clonotype: The library was designed around alpha chains, so this beta chain is a stray read whose abundance carries little weight. This chain links TRBV6-5 with TRBJ1-1; D not resolved. The ends were cut back, 6 bases at V and 4 bases at J, with 18 bases in the middle. CDR1 is MNHEY and CDR2 is SVGAGI in the germline V gene. The CDR3 loop spans 15 amino acids. The chain's CDR3 is CASSYTGPLGTEAFF. Here the CDR3 DNA reads TGTGCCAGCAGCTACACCGGGCCCCTGGGCACTGAAGCTTTCTTT.